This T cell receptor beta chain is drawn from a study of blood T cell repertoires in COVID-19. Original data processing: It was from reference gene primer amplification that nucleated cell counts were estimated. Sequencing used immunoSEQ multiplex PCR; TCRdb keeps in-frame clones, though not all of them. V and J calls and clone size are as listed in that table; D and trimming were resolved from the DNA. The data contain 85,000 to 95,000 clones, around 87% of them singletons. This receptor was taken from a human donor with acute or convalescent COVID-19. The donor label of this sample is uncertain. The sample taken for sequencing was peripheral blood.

The CDR3 loop is CASSIAETTGKLFF. CDR3 DNA: TGTGCCAGTAGTATAGCGGAGACTACCGGAAAACTGTTTTTT. This chain links TRBV19 with TRBJ1-4; the D is unclear. Trimming removed 1 base at V and 10 bases at J, with 13 bases between. Germline V gene sequence: CDR1 LNHDA, CDR2 SQIVND (reference sequence). The CDR3 is made up of 14 amino acids.